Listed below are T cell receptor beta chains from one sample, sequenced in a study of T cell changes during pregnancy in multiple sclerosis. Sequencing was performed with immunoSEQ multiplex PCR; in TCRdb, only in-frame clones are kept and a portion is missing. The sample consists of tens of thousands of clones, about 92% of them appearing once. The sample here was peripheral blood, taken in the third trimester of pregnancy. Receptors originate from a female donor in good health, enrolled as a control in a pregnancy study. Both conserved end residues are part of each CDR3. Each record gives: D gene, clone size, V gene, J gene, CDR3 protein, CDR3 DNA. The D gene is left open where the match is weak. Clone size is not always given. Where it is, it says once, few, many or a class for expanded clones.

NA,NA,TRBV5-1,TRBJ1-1,CASSLFGSEAFF,TGCGCCAGCAGCTTGTTCGGGTCTGAAGCTTTCTTT
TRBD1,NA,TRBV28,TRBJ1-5,CASSRQGAHSNQPQHF,TGTGCCAGCAGCCGACAGGGGGCCCATAGCAATCAGCCCCAGCATTTT
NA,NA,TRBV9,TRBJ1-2,CASSVAAQGPLGYTF,TGTGCCAGCAGCGTAGCGGCCCAGGGGCCCTTAGGCTACACCTTC
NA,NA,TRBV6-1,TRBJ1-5,CASSEALYQPQHF,TGTGCCAGCAGTGAAGCTCTTTATCAGCCCCAGCATTTT
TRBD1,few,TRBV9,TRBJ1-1,CASSRLQGASEAFF,TGTGCCAGCAGCCGTCTACAGGGGGCGAGTGAAGCTTTCTTT
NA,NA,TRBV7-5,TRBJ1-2,CARSLYRTGTGGGYGYTF,TGTGCCAGAAGCTTATATAGGACCGGGACAGGGGGCGGGTATGGCTACACCTTC
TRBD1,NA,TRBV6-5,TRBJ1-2,CASSDGTAFYGYTF,TGTGCCAGCAGTGATGGGACAGCGTTCTATGGCTACACCTTC
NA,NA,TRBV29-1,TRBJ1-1,CSGSKNTEAFF,TGCAGCGGTTCAAAGAACACTGAAGCTTTCTTT
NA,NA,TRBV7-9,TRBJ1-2,CASSLGLSNYGYTF,TGTGCCAGCAGCTTGGGCCTTTCTAACTATGGCTACACCTTC
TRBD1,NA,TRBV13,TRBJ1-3,CASSAGQDLAGNTIYF,TGTGCCAGCAGCGCGGGACAGGATTTGGCCGGAAACACCATATATTTT
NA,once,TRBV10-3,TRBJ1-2,CAISGGLGLPNTNYGYTF,TGTGCCATCAGTGGAGGACTAGGACTGCCAAATACGAACTATGGCTACACCTTC
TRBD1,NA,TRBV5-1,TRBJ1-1,CASSSGQGAGYTEAFF,TGCGCCAGCAGCTCTGGACAGGGGGCAGGGTATACTGAAGCTTTCTTT
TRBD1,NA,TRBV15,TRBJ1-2,CATSREAQGDTFGYTF,TGTGCCACCAGCAGAGAAGCTCAGGGGGATACCTTTGGCTACACCTTC
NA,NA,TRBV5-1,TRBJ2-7,CASSSYYAALDYEQYF,TGCGCCAGCAGCTCGTACTATGCGGCGCTAGATTACGAGCAGTACTTC
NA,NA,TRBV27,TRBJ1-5,CASSFNAYSNQPQHF,TGTGCCAGCAGTTTCAACGCCTATAGCAATCAGCCCCAGCATTTT
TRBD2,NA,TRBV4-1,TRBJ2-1,CASGTLGGRVYNEQFF,TGCGCCAGCGGCACTCTGGGCGGGAGGGTGTACAATGAGCAGTTCTTC
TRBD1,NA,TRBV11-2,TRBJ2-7,CASSPRTGSSYEQYF,TGTGCCAGCAGCCCCCGGACAGGAAGCTCCTACGAGCAGTACTTC
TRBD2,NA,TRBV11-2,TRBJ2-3,CASRRAGGNTDTQYF,TGTGCCAGCAGAAGAGCGGGGGGGAACACAGATACGCAGTATTTT
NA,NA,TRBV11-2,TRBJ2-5,CASTTQRVQETQYF,TGTGCCAGCACCACCCAGCGGGTACAAGAGACCCAGTACTTC
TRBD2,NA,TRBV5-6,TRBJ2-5,CASSLGLAGVETQYF,TGTGCCAGCAGCTTGGGGCTAGCGGGAGTTGAGACCCAGTACTTC
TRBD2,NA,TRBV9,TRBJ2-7,CASSVVAGALRYEQYF,TGTGCCAGCAGCGTAGTAGCGGGAGCGTTGCGGTACGAGCAGTACTTC
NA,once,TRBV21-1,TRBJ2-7,CASSKEGGRGNEQYF,TGTGCCAGCAGCAAAGAGGGGGGCAGGGGGAACGAGCAGTACTTC
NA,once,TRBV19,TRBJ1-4,CASSTVDLNEKLFF,TGTGCCAGTAGTACGGTCGATTTGAATGAAAAACTGTTTTTT
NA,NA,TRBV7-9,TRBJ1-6,CASSLVAGSNVYNSPLHF,TGTGCCAGCAGCTTAGTAGCTGGTTCGAACGTGTATAATTCACCCCTCCACTTT
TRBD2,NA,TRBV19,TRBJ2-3,CASTKGLAGSTDTQYF,TGTGCCAGTACCAAGGGACTAGCGGGGAGCACAGATACGCAGTATTTT
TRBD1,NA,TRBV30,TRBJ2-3,CAWAPGTGTDTQYF,TGTGCCTGGGCCCCCGGGACAGGGACAGATACGCAGTATTTT
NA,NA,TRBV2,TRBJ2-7,CAAKWGPSSYEQYF,TGTGCCGCCAAATGGGGGCCCAGCTCCTACGAGCAGTACTTC
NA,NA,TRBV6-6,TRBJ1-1,CASSPTVNTEAFF,TGTGCCAGCAGTCCGACAGTGAACACTGAAGCTTTCTTT
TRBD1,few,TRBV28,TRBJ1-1,CASTWDSQLNTEAFF,TGTGCCAGCACCTGGGACAGTCAACTGAACACTGAAGCTTTCTTT
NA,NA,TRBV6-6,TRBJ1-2,CASSKRTDANYGYTF,TGTGCCAGCAGTAAACGGACAGACGCTAACTATGGCTACACCTTC
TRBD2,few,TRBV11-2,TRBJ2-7,CASRRIAGGPNEQYF,TGTGCCAGCAGACGAATAGCGGGAGGGCCTAACGAGCAGTACTTC
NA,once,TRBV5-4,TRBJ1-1,CASRVDRTANTEAFF,TGTGCCAGCCGCGTTGACAGAACGGCGAACACTGAAGCTTTCTTT
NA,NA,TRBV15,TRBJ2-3,CATSRAPFTDTQYF,TGTGCCACCAGCAGGGCCCCTTTCACAGATACGCAGTATTTT
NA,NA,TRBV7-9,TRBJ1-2,CANTDNPIPYSGYTF,TGTGCCAACACGGACAACCCTATCCCTTACTCTGGCTACACCTTC
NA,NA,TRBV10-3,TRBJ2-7,CAISEGRVYEQYF,TGTGCCATCAGTGAGGGCAGGGTCTACGAGCAGTACTTC
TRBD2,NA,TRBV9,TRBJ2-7,CASSAGTSGAYEQYF,TGTGCCAGCAGCGCCGGGACTAGCGGGGCCTACGAGCAGTACTTC
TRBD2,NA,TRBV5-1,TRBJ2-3,CATQLGREGRDTQYF,TGCGCCACCCAACTGGGGCGGGAGGGCCGAGATACGCAGTATTTT
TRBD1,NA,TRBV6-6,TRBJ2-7,CASRPTTGTYEQYF,TGTGCCAGCAGACCAACGACAGGGACCTACGAGCAGTACTTC
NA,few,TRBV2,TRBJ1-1,CASSGHMNTEAFF,TGTGCCAGCAGCGGACACATGAACACTGAAGCTTTCTTT
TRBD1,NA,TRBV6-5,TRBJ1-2,CASSPGQGGNYGYTF,TGTGCCAGCAGTCCCGGACAGGGAGGGAACTATGGCTACACCTTC
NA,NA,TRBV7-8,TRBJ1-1,CASSQGAPEAFF,TGTGCCAGCAGTCAAGGAGCGCCCGAAGCTTTCTTT
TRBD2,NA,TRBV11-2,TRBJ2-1,CASSLERLANEQFF,TGTGCCAGCAGCTTGGAACGACTAGCCAATGAGCAGTTCTTC
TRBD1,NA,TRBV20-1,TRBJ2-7,CSALTGTEQYF,TGCAGTGCTCTGACAGGGACCGAGCAGTACTTC
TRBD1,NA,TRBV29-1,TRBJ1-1,CSVLTGALYTEAFF,TGCAGCGTTTTGACAGGGGCCCTTTATACTGAAGCTTTCTTT
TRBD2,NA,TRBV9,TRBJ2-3,CASSDPPGLAGGYTDTQYF,TGTGCCAGCAGCGATCCTCCGGGACTAGCGGGGGGATACACAGATACGCAGTATTTT
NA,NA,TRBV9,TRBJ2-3,CASSHRGASTDTQYF,TGTGCCAGCAGCCATCGGGGGGCTAGCACAGATACGCAGTATTTT
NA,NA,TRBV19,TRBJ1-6,CASSNRVNYNSPLHF,TGTGCCAGTAGTAACAGGGTAAACTATAATTCACCCCTCCACTTT
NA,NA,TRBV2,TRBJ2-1,CASIALEQFF,TGTGCCAGCATAGCGCTGGAGCAGTTCTTC
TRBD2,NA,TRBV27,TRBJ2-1,CASSRLAVYNEQFF,TGTGCCAGCAGTCGACTAGCGGTGTACAATGAGCAGTTCTTC
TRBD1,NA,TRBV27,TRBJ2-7,CASSRGTDGWDF,TGTGCCAGCAGTCGAGGGACAGACGGGTGGGACTTC
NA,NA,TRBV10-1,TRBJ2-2,CASMPGGAGELFF,TGCGCCAGCATGCCCGGGGGTGCCGGGGAGCTGTTTTTT
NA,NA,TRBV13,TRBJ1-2,CASSLNGAAYGYTF,TGTGCCAGCAGCTTAAACGGTGCCGCCTATGGCTACACCTTC
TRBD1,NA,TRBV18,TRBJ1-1,CASSPIRTGGNTEAFF,TGTGCCAGCTCACCTATCCGGACAGGTGGGAACACTGAAGCTTTCTTT
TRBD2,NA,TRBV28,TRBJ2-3,CASSLLTDSGKGDTQYF,TGTGCCAGCAGTTTGCTTACAGATAGCGGGAAGGGAGATACGCAGTATTTT
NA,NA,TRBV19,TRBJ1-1,CASSIVGYTFF,TGTGCCAGTAGTATCGTCGGGTATACTTTCTTT
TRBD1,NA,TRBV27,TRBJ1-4,CASSSWTGSSEKLFF,TGTGCCAGCAGTTCCTGGACAGGGAGTAGTGAAAAACTGTTTTTT
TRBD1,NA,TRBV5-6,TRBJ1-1,CASRHRGGGGTEAFF,TGTGCCAGCAGACACAGGGGTGGAGGTGGCACTGAAGCTTTCTTT
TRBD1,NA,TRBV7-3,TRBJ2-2,CASSGEYRGRNTGELFF,TGTGCCAGCAGCGGGGAATACAGGGGCCGGAACACCGGGGAGCTGTTTTTT
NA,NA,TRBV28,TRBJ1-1,CASSLTVRNTEAFF,TGTGCCAGCAGTTTAACAGTCAGGAACACTGAAGCTTTCTTT
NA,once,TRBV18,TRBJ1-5,CASSPTGGGSGSNQPQHF,TGTGCCAGCTCACCAACGGGTGGTGGGTCCGGTAGCAATCAGCCCCAGCATTTT